Only a few counts were recorded for the clone carrying this T cell receptor beta chain. This record belongs to a study of blood T cells in healthy people across ages. There are 14 residues in the CDR3. Deletions cut 1 base from V and 6 bases from J, with 11 bases between. The germline gives CDR1 LGHNA, CDR2 YSLEER. Primed by a sample-barcoded 5' primer and a J-beta primer mix, a second PCR proceeded for 7 to 11 cycles. Researchers report that each sample yielded at least 2.5 million CDR3-containing paired-end reads. TCRdb passed the 5' RACE reads through MiXCR, listing each CDR3 protein once. The sample carries about 1.8 million distinct CDR3 sequences, about 50% recorded once.

Sequenced input: blood. This receptor was identified in a woman in her thirties or forties in good health. This sequence joins TRBV4-3 and TRBJ2-3; tentative D call: TRBD2 (6 bases). Written as DNA, the CDR3 is TGCGCCAGCAGCCAAGTGGAGGGACGGGATACGCAGTATTTT. It translates to CASSQVEGRDTQYF.